This T cell receptor (beta chain) was observed in a study of vaccination and CD4 T cells after COVID-19 (dated by TCRdb to between 2021 and 2023). About the investigation overall: Convalescent patients had a positive SARS-CoV-2 result on nasal swab PCR, and of these patients, about ten had mild disease and one had severe disease. The spike-specific CD4+ TCR repertoire was compared before and after mRNA vaccination in approximately ten COVID-19 convalescent patients and a handful of infection-naive healthy vaccine recipients. Post-COVID blood samples were collected from convalescent patients a median of around 100 days after diagnosis, with a range of about 30 to 170 days. Six males and four females were included in the convalescent cohort, with two Hispanic individuals, seven Caucasians, two Asians and one multiracial person represented. Post-vaccine blood samples were collected a median of about 11 weeks after the second vaccine dose, ranging from roughly 13 to 241 days. Control cultures used a CEFX viral epitope pool as positive control, an HIV-1 Nef peptide pool as negative control, or no peptide. For stimulating the cultures, overlapping spike peptide pools were used, derived from SARS-CoV-2 as well as from the common cold coronaviruses HCoV-NL63, HCoV-OC43 and HCoV-229E. Two doses of either the Pfizer-BioNTech BNT162b2 vaccine (n=8) or the Moderna mRNA-1273 vaccine (n=2) were administered to participants. Results and caveats for the whole study, not just this receptor: The study included relatively few convalescent patients and did not analyze early timepoints after natural infection. In convalescent patients, nearly all vaccine-specific clones (304 of 307) were found to be mono-reactive for SARS-CoV-2 spike rather than cross-reactive with common cold coronaviruses. Although the median number of SARS-CoV-2-reactive clonotypes went up from around 20 after infection to more than 30 after vaccination, the increase was not significant. Among the post-vaccine SARS-CoV-2-reactive clones in convalescent patients, a median approximately 86% showed up only after vaccination, which suggests vaccine-specific priming.

Library prep was done by PCR. DNA from cultured CD4+ T cells underwent TCR sequencing with the Oncomine TCR Beta short-read assay at the Johns Hopkins FTIC core. The QIAamp micro DNA kit was used to extract genomic DNA from the cultured CD4+ T cells. The Oncomine TCR Beta libraries from cultured CD4+ T cells were pooled using unique dual indexes and then sequenced on an Illumina iSeq 100. Concerning the study's data processing: Non-productive sequences were removed, and CDR3s not starting with C, not ending with F or W, or shorter than 7 amino acids were discarded. Antigen-specific clonotypes were identified using the MANAFEST web application through comparison of peptide-stimulated wells with reference and other culture wells. For a clone to be called positive, the clone needed an FDR below 0.05, an odds ratio above 5, and a productive frequency above 0.1% in at least two of three replicate wells. A clonotype counted as cross-reactive if it showed significant expansion both in the SARS-CoV-2 spike wells and in at least one common cold coronavirus spike condition. Using R version 3.6.1, CDR3 homology was evaluated through Levenshtein distances (stringdist) along with unrooted phylogenetic trees (ape). TCRdb applied fastp at Q25 and MiXCR to the public reads, then kept only in-frame beta chains. Rows with a matching CDR3 protein are joined into one entry that keeps the most common DNA and genes. These V and J calls are TCRdb output, not the study's own analysis. This sample lists 15,000 to 20,000 distinct CDR3 sequences; around 44% were detected once. The ten largest clones add up to about 4% of the sample.

In light of the paper, this sample's treatment or condition label describes: approximately 9-day PBMC culture with coronavirus spike peptide pools or control peptides (ViraFEST assay). The ViraFEST assay was used in the study, in which antigen-specific T cells were expanded with peptide pools and expanded clonotypes were subsequently identified by TCR sequencing. The positive SARS-CoV-2 PCR tests of the convalescent patients were dated from March to December 2020, before the Alpha, Beta and Delta variants emerged in the United States. Each well held under 2.5 million PBMCs cultured in IMDM containing roughly 5.5% human AB serum and roughly 10 IU/ml IL-2, with 8.5 to 10 ug/ml peptide pools added. Half of the culture medium was replaced with fresh IL-2-containing medium on days 3 and 7. CD4+ T cells were isolated after roughly eleven days of culture through negative selection using the EasySep CD4+ T cell isolation kit. PBMCs were separated from whole blood using Ficoll-Paque Plus gradient centrifugation and then either used fresh or cryopreserved at -140C. Triplicate wells were generally used for each culture condition.

V is reduced by 0 bases and J by 3 bases, leaving a spacing of 3 bases between them. CDR1 and CDR2 are read off the germline V gene as MNHEY and SVGAGI. The CDR3 starts with the cysteine, ends with the phenylalanine, and has 14 residues. The read is trimmed to its CDR3 DNA, 42 bases read in frame from base 1. With regard to this clonotype: Its antigen target is currently unknown. No quality values exist for individual bases; no much larger clone is one base distant.

The chain is assembled from TRBV6-5 and TRBJ2-6, with no confident D gene call. The TCR comes from a human donor who had recovered from COVID-19. Source material: CD4+ T cells from blood, cultured in vitro. DNA sequence: TGTGCCAGCAGTTACTCGATTGGGGCCAACGTCCTGACTTTC. The translation is CASSYSIGANVLTF.